This TCR beta chain was sequenced in a study of blood T cells in healthy people across ages. Regarding this clonotype: Its antigen is unknown.

Study-wide points: Without sorted subsets, naive and antigen-experienced compartments could not be conclusively compared. Among T cells, TCR beta diversity per million cells dropped roughly linearly as age rose.

PCR was performed a second time for roughly 7 to 12 cycles using a sample-barcoded 5' primer and a J-beta primer mix. The authors tagged each cDNA molecule using a template-switch adaptor with 12 random nucleotides. TCRdb re-analysed the 5' RACE reads in MiXCR, keeping a single row per CDR3 protein. The sample lists about 1.4 million distinct CDR3 sequences, around 59% seen once, with over 5% in the top ten. Trimming shortened V by 1 base and J by 0 bases, and 10 bases separated the two germline ends. CDR3 length equals 15 residues. Germline CDR1 SNHLY, CDR2 FYNNEI. Sequencing was carried out using blood. This rearrangement joins TRBV2 to TRBJ2-7, with D maybe TRBD1 (6 bases). This receptor was identified in a man in his late teens or twenties in good health. The CDR3 reads CASSEVRGSSYEQYF. Written as DNA, the CDR3 is TGTGCCAGCAGTGAAGTCAGGGGAAGCTCCTACGAGCAGTACTTC.